What follows are 26 T cell receptor beta chains derived from one specimen sequenced in a study of T cell responses to AZD1222 COVID-19 vaccine. Here immunoSEQ multiplex PCR was the method, and the copy in TCRdb shows in-frame clones only, minus some. The sample yields some 190,000 clones, 80% to 90% seen once. The source material was peripheral blood, sampled on day 0 of AZD1222 vaccination. These receptors originate from an adult in good health.

This clone came up once. The chain has TRBV5-1 and TRBJ2-2, with 7 bases lining up with TRBD1. Germline V lookup: CDR1 SGHRS, CDR2 YFSETQ. CDR3 length equals 13 residues. J lost 12 bases, V lost 5 bases, and 10 bases had no gene match. For the CDR3, the DNA is TGCGCCAGCAGGGGGACAGACCCTCGTCAGCTGTTTTTT. Protein product: CASRGTDPRQLFF.

This chain links TRBV5-6 with TRBJ2-7; TRBD1 agrees at 11 bases. From germline, CDR1 is SGHDT and CDR2 YYEEEE. This CDR3 has 14 residues. V shed 5 bases, J shed 7 bases, and the junction held 8 bases outside the gene matches. CDR3 DNA sequence: TGTGCCAGCAGGCCGGGAGGGACAGGGGGAGAGCAGTACGTC. Protein: CASRPGGTGGEQYV.

The J gene is TRBJ2-7, the V gene TRBV27; TRBD1 matches at 9 bases. Germline V lookup: CDR1 MNHEY, CDR2 SMNVEV (reference sequence). Trimming at V came to 2 bases and at J to 5 bases, leaving 7 bases not matched to a gene. This CDR3 spans 15 amino acids. CDR3 nucleotides: TGTGCCAGCAGTTTAGTAGGGACAGGGTTGGACGAGCAGTACGTC. Translated, it gives CASSLVGTGLDEQYV.

The rearrangement links TRBV27 to TRBJ2-7; 9 bases map to TRBD1. The CDR3 length is 15 residues. The ends lost 6 bases at V and 5 bases at J; junction bases unmatched: 11. In germline, CDR1 is MNHEY, CDR2 SMNVEV (reference sequence). CDR3 DNA: TGTGCCAGCAGACCCGGCGGGACAGGGTCCGACGAGCAGTACGTC. Amino acid sequence: CASRPGGTGSDEQYV.

The chain employs TRBV5-1 and TRBJ2-5, with 8 bases identical to TRBD1. Unmatched junction bases numbered 5, after V lost 0 bases and J lost 1 base. CDR1 is SGHRS and CDR2 is YFSETQ in the germline V gene. This CDR3 has 16 residues. The CDR3 here is CASSLGPDRGQETQYF. The DNA of the CDR3 is TGCGCCAGCAGCTTGGGCCCCGACAGGGGCCAAGAGACCCAGTACTTC. Using reference TRBV5-1 and TRBJ2-5 for the parts outside the CDR3, the full variable domain is KAGVTQTPRYLIKTRGQQVTLSCSPISGHRSVSWYQQTPGQGLQFLFEYFSETQRNKGNFPGRFSGRQFSNSRSEMNVSTLELGDSALYLCASSLGPDRGQETQYFGPGTRLLVL.

The rearrangement uses TRBV7-9 and TRBJ2-2, with TRBD1 identical over 7 bases. Germline loops: CDR1 SEHNR, CDR2 FQNEAQ (reference sequence). This CDR3 is built from 14 residues. V gave up 8 bases and J gave up 0 bases; unmatched junction bases: 3. In nucleotides, the CDR3 is TGTGCCAGCGCGGACAGGCCGAACACCGGGGAGCTGTTTTTT. It codes for CASADRPNTGELFF.

The V and J genes are TRBV27 and TRBJ1-5, with D unresolved. This CDR3 is 14 amino acids long. CDR1 and CDR2 from the germline V gene are MNHEY and SMNVEV (reference sequence). V dropped 5 bases and J dropped 0 bases, with 8 bases sitting between them. In nucleotides, the CDR3 is TGTGCCAGCAGTCGAAGCTATAGCAATCAGCCCCAGCATTTT. Protein sequence: CASSRSYSNQPQHF.

The rearrangement links TRBV7-2 to TRBJ2-1; either TRBD1 or TRBD2 may fit D (6 bases each). Germline V gene data show CDR1 as SGHTA and CDR2 as FQGNSA. The V and J ends lost 3 bases and 12 bases respectively, with 21 bases between them. The CDR3 runs to 15 residues. CDR3 protein: CASSFRDGGGRVQFF. The CDR3 nucleotides are TGTGCCAGCAGCTTCCGCGACGGAGGGGGAAGGGTGCAGTTCTTC.

V is TRBV11-2 and J is TRBJ1-3, with unresolved D. V gave up 7 bases and J gave up 0 bases, with 10 bases separating them. In germline, CDR1 is SGHAT, CDR2 FQNNGV. CDR3 length: 14 amino acids. The CDR3 loop reads CASMMGNSGNTIYF. In nucleotides, the CDR3 is TGTGCCAGCATGATGGGAAACTCTGGAAACACCATATATTTT.

The chain employs TRBV11-3 and TRBJ2-6; no definite D call. Germline lookup yields CDR1 SGHNT and CDR2 YENEEA. V lost 1 base and J lost 0, with 7 bases in between. This CDR3 contains 16 residues. Here the CDR3 DNA reads TGTGCCAGCAGCTTAGGAGGAAGCTCTGGGGCCAACGTCCTGACTTTC. Protein product: CASSLGGSSGANVLTF. Looking up the rest from reference TRBV11-3 and TRBJ2-6 gives the full variable domain: EAGVVQSPRYKIIEKKQPVAFWCNPISGHNTLYWYLQNLGQGPELLIRYENEEAVDDSQLPKDRFSAERLKGVDSTLKIQPAELGDSAVYLCASSLGGSSGANVLTFGAGSRLTVL.

The chain is built from TRBV15 and TRBJ1-4; tentatively, D is TRBD1 (5 bases). The germline gives CDR1 LNHNV, CDR2 YYDKDF (reference sequence). The CDR3 spans 14 residues. The ends were cut back, 5 bases at V and 8 bases at J, with 15 bases in the middle. Here the CDR3 DNA reads TGTGCCACCAGCCCGCCGGGGACGTTGGAAAAACTGTTTTTT. Translated: CATSPPGTLEKLFF. Together with reference TRBV15 and TRBJ1-4, the CDR3 gives the full variable domain: DAMVIQNPRYQVTQFGKPVTLSCSQTLNHNVMYWYQQKSSQAPKLLFHYYDKDFNNEADTPDNFQSRRPNTSFCFLDIRSPGLGDTAMYLCATSPPGTLEKLFFGSGTQLSVL.

V usage is TRBV5-1 and J usage is TRBJ2-7; 12 nucleotides match TRBD1. In germline, CDR1 is SGHRS, CDR2 YFSETQ. The V segment lost 4 bases and the J segment 9 bases; nucleotides outside the gene matches: 8. The CDR3 has 14 residues. The DNA of the CDR3 is TGCGCCAGCAGCCTCGGGACAGGGGGCAATGCGCAGTACGTC. It specifies CASSLGTGGNAQYV.

The rearrangement joins TRBV19 to TRBJ1-2; D unresolved. Germline lookup yields CDR1 LNHDA and CDR2 SQIVND (reference sequence). V lost 3 bases, J lost 8 bases, and 16 bases lay in between. The CDR3 loop spans 14 amino acids. The CDR3 DNA follows: TGTGCCAGTAGTATCTCGTCTGACTTGGGCGGCTACACCTTC. It is translated as CASSISSDLGGYTF.

The V and J genes are TRBV5-1 and TRBJ2-5; tentatively, D is TRBD2 (5 bases). The CDR3 has 14 residues. Germline CDR1 and CDR2: SGHRS and YFSETQ. Trimming cost V 0 bases and J 2 bases, with 8 bases left between them. CDR3 DNA sequence: TGCGCCAGCAGCTTGGAGCGGCAGCAAGAGACCCAGTACTTC. It yields the protein CASSLERQQETQYF.

V and J are TRBV25-1 and TRBJ2-3; D not resolved. Trimming took off 2 bases at V and 0 bases at J, with 6 bases between the two ends. CDR3 size: 14 residues. CDR1 is MGHDK and CDR2 is SYGVNS in the germline V gene. CDR3 bases: TGTGCCAGCAGTGAACCCGTTAGCACAGATACGCAGTATTTT. As protein: CASSEPVSTDTQYF.

V is TRBV4-1 and J is TRBJ1-1; 7 nucleotides align to TRBD1. The CDR3 loop spans 16 amino acids. The germline gives CDR1 MGHRA, CDR2 YSYEKL. V lost 4 bases and J lost 0; bases outside the gene matches: 8. The CDR3 loop reads CASSPQTGILNTEAFF. CDR3 DNA: TGCGCCAGCAGCCCCCAGACAGGGATTCTGAACACTGAAGCTTTCTTT.

The chain joins TRBV2 to TRBJ2-5; D gene ambiguous. The CDR3 length is 9 residues. In germline, CDR1 is SNHLY, CDR2 FYNNEI. Trimming shortened V by 10 bases and J by 7 bases, and 7 bases separated the two germline ends. Written as DNA, the CDR3 is TGTGCCATTAAGCGGACCCAGTACTTC. As protein: CAIKRTQYF.

The table lists this clone with a count of one. The chain is built from TRBV6-5 and TRBJ2-7; D perhaps matches TRBD1 (6 bases). There are 14 residues in the CDR3. From germline, CDR1 is MNHEY and CDR2 SVGAGI. V was trimmed by 4 bases and J by 0 bases, leaving 10 bases between them. CDR3 residues: CASSLGGPSYEQYV. The CDR3, as DNA: TGTGCCAGCAGTTTAGGGGGTCCCTCCTACGAGCAGTACGTC.

The rearrangement uses TRBV30 and TRBJ1-2; D unresolved. CDR1 is GTSNPN and CDR2 is SVGIG in the germline V gene (reference sequence). The CDR3 length is 11 residues. Trimming removed 6 bases from V and 7 bases from J, with 12 bases in between. Written as DNA, the CDR3 is TGTGCCTGCCCGAAGACGGTTGGCTACACCTTC. It encodes CACPKTVGYTF.

The V gene is TRBV6-1, the J gene TRBJ2-7, with TRBD1 matching over 7 bases. The V and J ends lost 0 bases and 5 bases, in that order; junction bases with no gene match: 7. Germline V gene data show CDR1 as MNHNS and CDR2 as SASEGT. The length of the CDR3 is 15 residues. CDR3 loop: CASSEAPTGTDEQYV. The DNA for the CDR3 is TGTGCCAGCAGTGAAGCTCCAACAGGGACAGACGAGCAGTACGTC.

The V call is TRBV12-3 or TRBV12-4, the J call TRBJ2-7; D unclear. CDR3 size: 12 residues. Trimming removed 6 bases from V and 0 bases from J, with 6 bases in between. The CDR3 region is CASSWSSYEQYF. CDR3 DNA: TGTGCCAGCAGCTGGAGCTCCTACGAGCAGTACTTC.

J is TRBJ2-2 and V is TRBV6-5; TRBD1 matches 12 bases. J lost 7 bases, V lost 6 bases, and 6 bases had no gene match. The CDR3 length is 15 residues. CDR1 is MNHEY, CDR2 SVGAGI, per germline. CDR3 nucleotides: TGTGCCAGCAGCCCAGGGACAGGGGGCTTCGGGGAGCTGTTTTTT. It yields the protein CASSPGTGGFGELFF.

V gene TRBV15 combines with J gene TRBJ2-1; 7 bases are shared with TRBD2. J was trimmed by 4 bases and V by 3 bases; bases with no gene match: 9. The CDR3 is 16 amino acids. CDR1 LNHNV and CDR2 YYDKDF come from the germline V gene (reference sequence). The CDR3 DNA reads TGTGCCACCAGCAGGTCCGGGACTAATTTATACAATGAGCAGTTCTTC. Translation: CATSRSGTNLYNEQFF.

This chain links TRBV6-4 with TRBJ2-2; D ambiguous. There are 14 residues in the CDR3. Trimming took off 4 bases at V and 6 bases at J, with 12 bases between the two ends. Germline V gives CDR1 MRHNA, CDR2 SNTAGT. This chain's CDR3 is CASSAELNAGELFF. CDR3 sequence (DNA): TGTGCCAGCAGTGCAGAGTTAAACGCCGGGGAGCTGTTTTTT.

The chain employs TRBV2 and TRBJ2-7; D perhaps matches TRBD1 (6 bases). The CDR3 extends over 13 amino acids. CDR1 is SNHLY, CDR2 FYNNEI, per germline. V lost 6 bases, J lost 3 bases, and 12 bases lay in between. CDR3 region: CASSRDTNYEQYF. The CDR3 nucleotides are TGTGCCAGCAGCCGGGACACCAACTACGAGCAGTACTTC.

The chain carries TRBV15 and TRBJ1-6, with D unclear. The germline V gene encodes CDR1 LNHNV and CDR2 YYDKDF (reference sequence). The CDR3 runs 12 residues. The ends were cut back, 2 bases at V and 7 bases at J, with 3 bases in the middle. The CDR3 reads CATSRLNSPLHF. CDR3 sequence (DNA): TGTGCCACCAGCAGACTGAATTCACCCCTCCACTTT.